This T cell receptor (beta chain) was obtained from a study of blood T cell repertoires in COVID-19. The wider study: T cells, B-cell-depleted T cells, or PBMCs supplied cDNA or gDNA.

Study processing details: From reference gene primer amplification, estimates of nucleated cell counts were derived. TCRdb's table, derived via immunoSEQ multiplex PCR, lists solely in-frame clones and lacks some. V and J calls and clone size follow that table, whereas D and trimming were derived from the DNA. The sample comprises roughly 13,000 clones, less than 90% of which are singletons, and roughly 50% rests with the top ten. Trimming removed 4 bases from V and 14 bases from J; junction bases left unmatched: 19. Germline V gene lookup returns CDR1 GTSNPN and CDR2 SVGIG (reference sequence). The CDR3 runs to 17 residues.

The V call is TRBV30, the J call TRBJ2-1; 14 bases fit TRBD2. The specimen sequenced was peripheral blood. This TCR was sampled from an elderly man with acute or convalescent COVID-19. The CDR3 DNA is TGTGCCTGGACCCCACCGGGAAGACTAGCGGGAGGGCCGGCGGAGTTCTTC. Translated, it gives CAWTPPGRLAGGPAEFF.